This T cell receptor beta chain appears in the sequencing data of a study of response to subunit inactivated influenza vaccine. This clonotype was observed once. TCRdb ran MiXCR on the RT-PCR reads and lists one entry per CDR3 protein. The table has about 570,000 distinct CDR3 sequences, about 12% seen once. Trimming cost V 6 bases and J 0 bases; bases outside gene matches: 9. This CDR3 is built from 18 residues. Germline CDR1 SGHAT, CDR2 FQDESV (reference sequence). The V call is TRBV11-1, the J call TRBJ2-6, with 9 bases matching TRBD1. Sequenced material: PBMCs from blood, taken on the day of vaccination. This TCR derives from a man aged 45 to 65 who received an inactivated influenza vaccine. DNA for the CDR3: TGTGCCAGCAGTCCGGGACAGGGAAGAGCCTCTGGGGCCAACGTCCTGACTTTC. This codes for CASSPGQGRASGANVLTF.